This T cell receptor beta chain was documented in a study of cytomegalovirus exposure and HLA in healthy donors. Germline lookup yields CDR1 MNHEY and CDR2 SMNVEV (reference sequence). V was clipped by 9 bases and J by 9 bases; unmatched bases: 20. The CDR3 sequence is 16 residues long. A multiplex PCR was run with 60 Vbeta primers and 13 Jbeta primers. The protocol was immunoSEQ multiplex PCR, while the TCRdb copy is restricted to in-frame clones and leaves out a portion. The data show 150,000 to 200,000 clones, roughly 71% seen once. Overall study findings and caveats: Data from an earlier analysis indicated that most TCR beta V segments were productive either about 90% or about 30% of the time.

Of note for this clone: The target antigen is unknown.

The sequenced sample was PBMCs. This TCR derives from a girl aged 5-17 years in good health and CMV-seronegative. This chain connects TRBV27 to TRBJ2-1; 7 nucleotides agree with TRBD1. The CDR3 bases are TGTGCCAGTCGGTTTGAACAGGGGCTGTTTCTCGGTGAGCAGTTCTTC. It encodes CASRFEQGLFLGEQFF.